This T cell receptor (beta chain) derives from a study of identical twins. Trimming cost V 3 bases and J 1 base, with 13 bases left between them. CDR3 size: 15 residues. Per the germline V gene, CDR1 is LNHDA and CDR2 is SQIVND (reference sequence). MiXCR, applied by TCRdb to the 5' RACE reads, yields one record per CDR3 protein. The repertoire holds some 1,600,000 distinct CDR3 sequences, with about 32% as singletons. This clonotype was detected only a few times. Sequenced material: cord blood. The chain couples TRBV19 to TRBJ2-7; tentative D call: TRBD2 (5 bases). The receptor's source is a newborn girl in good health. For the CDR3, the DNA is TGTGCCAGTAGTATTTCGGCGGGCGAGTCCTACGAGCAGTACTTC. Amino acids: CASSISAGESYEQYF. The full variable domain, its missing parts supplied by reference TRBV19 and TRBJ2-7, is DGGITQSPKYLFRKEGQNVTLSCEQNLNHDAMYWYRQDPGQGLRLIYYSQIVNDFQKGDIAEGYSVSREKKESFPLTVTSAQKNPTAFYLCASSISAGESYEQYFGPGTRLTVT.